This TCR beta chain was documented in a study of blood T cells in healthy people across ages. Trimming took off 1 base at V and 2 bases at J, with 12 bases between the two ends. The CDR3 consists of 15 residues. Germline assignment: CDR1 SGDLS and CDR2 YYNGEE. Isolation yielded PBMCs, at least 7 million per sample, in every case. Primers used in a second PCR of about 6 to 12 cycles were a sample-barcoded 5' primer and a J-beta primer mix. Via MiXCR, TCRdb re-called the 5' RACE reads, giving one row per CDR3 protein. The sample lists more than 800,000 distinct CDR3 sequences; less than 35% were seen once.

The source is a woman over 75 in good health. The sample was blood. The rearrangement links TRBV9 to TRBJ1-2; D uncertain. The CDR3 bases are TGTGCCAGCAGCGTAACCCTGGCTCACAACTATGGCTACACCTTC. Its protein product is CASSVTLAHNYGYTF.